This is a list of T cell receptor beta chains from one sample in a study of graft-versus-host responses after intestinal transplantation. TCRdb's copy holds only in-frame clones and misses some; the assay was immunoSEQ multiplex PCR. This repertoire shows some 64,000 clones, roughly 90% found once; its top ten account for 1.5% to 2%. For these receptors, no antigen is known. The input for sequencing was unstimulated CD8+ T cells sorted from spleen or lymph node cells, taken before transplant. These receptor sequences come from a human donor who was the organ donor for an intestinal transplant. Each CDR3 is given with its conserved first and last residue. D genes are given only for firm matches. A row's size may be missing; if present it is once, few, many or a size class.

clone_size,d_call,j_call,v_call,cdr3_length,cdr3_aa,cdr3_nt
.,TRBD1,TRBJ2-1,TRBV15,13,CATSLDRGNEQFF,TGTGCCACCAGTCTTGACAGGGGCAATGAGCAGTTCTTC
.,.,TRBJ1-1,TRBV5-1,14,CASSLAGLGTEAFF,TGCGCCAGCAGCTTAGCAGGGCTTGGCACTGAAGCTTTCTTT
.,.,TRBJ1-2,TRBV4-2,14,CASSQAAGDYGYTF,TGTGCCAGCAGCCAAGCAGCGGGGGACTATGGCTACACCTTC
.,TRBD1,TRBJ2-7,TRBV6-5,15,CASSGTGDRSYEQYF,TGTGCCAGCAGTGGAACAGGGGACCGCTCCTACGAGCAGTACTTC
.,.,TRBJ2-7,TRBV23-1,14,CASSLPGHSYEQYF,TGCGCCAGCAGTCTTCCGGGACACTCCTACGAGCAGTACTTC
.,TRBD2,TRBJ2-7,TRBV9,14,CASSASAGGYEQYF,TGTGCCAGCAGCGCCTCAGCGGGAGGGTACGAGCAGTACTTC
.,TRBD1,TRBJ2-1,TRBV5-5,15,CASSSDRGAYNEQFF,TGTGCCAGCAGCTCGGACAGGGGAGCCTACAATGAGCAGTTCTTC
.,.,TRBJ1-5,TRBV15,13,CATSSFHRQPQHF,TGTGCCACCAGCAGTTTCCACAGGCAGCCCCAGCATTTT
.,TRBD1,TRBJ2-1,TRBV27,16,CASRVLGRGLSNEQFF,TGTGCCAGCAGGGTGCTGGGTAGGGGGCTCTCCAATGAGCAGTTCTTC
.,.,TRBJ1-1,TRBV11-3,14,CASSPAGEVTEAFF,TGTGCCAGCAGCCCAGCCGGTGAGGTTACTGAAGCTTTCTTT
few,.,TRBJ2-7,TRBV15,14,CATTSLTSSYEQYF,TGTGCCACCACATCCTTAACTAGCTCCTACGAGCAGTACTTC
.,.,TRBJ1-1,TRBV7-3,14,CASTPQELNTEAFF,TGTGCCAGCACCCCCCAGGAACTTAACACTGAAGCTTTCTTT
.,.,TRBJ1-3,TRBV28,19,CASSFTPPTVTTSGNTIYF,TGTGCCAGCAGTTTTACCCCCCCTACAGTCACCACCTCTGGAAACACCATATATTTT
.,TRBD2,TRBJ2-1,TRBV6-1,15,CASGIAGVSYNEQFF,TGTGCCAGCGGCATAGCGGGGGTCTCCTACAATGAGCAGTTCTTC
.,TRBD1,TRBJ2-7,TRBV10-3,13,CATEPGQSYEQYF,TGTGCCACTGAACCGGGACAGTCCTACGAGCAGTACTTC
.,.,TRBJ2-7,TRBV28,14,CASSFPGSGYEQYF,TGTGCCAGCAGTTTTCCGGGTTCGGGCTACGAGCAGTACTTC
.,.,TRBJ2-3,TRBV19,16,CASSGTIAEHTDTQYF,TGTGCCAGTAGTGGAACCATAGCGGAGCACACAGATACGCAGTATTTT
.,.,TRBJ2-2,TRBV10-3,14,CAISVYREGGELFF,TGTGCCATCAGTGTATACAGGGAGGGCGGGGAGCTGTTTTTT
.,.,TRBJ2-6,TRBV5-1,17,CASSLTYRETGANVLTF,TGCGCCAGCAGCTTGACATACAGGGAGACTGGGGCCAACGTCCTGACTTTC
.,TRBD2,TRBJ2-7,TRBV28,14,CASSPRTSGYEQYF,TGTGCCAGCAGTCCGAGGACTAGCGGCTACGAGCAGTACTTC
.,.,TRBJ2-7,TRBV11-2,12,CASSGQNYEQYF,TGTGCCAGCAGCGGCCAGAATTACGAGCAGTACTTC
.,.,TRBJ2-1,TRBV28,15,CASSLGSVSYNEQFF,TGTGCCAGCAGTTTGGGGAGTGTCTCCTACAATGAGCAGTTCTTC
.,.,TRBJ2-2,TRBV4-1,13,CASSPSNTGELFF,TGCGCCAGCAGCCCTAGCAACACCGGGGAGCTGTTTTTT
.,.,TRBJ2-5,TRBV11-2,16,CASSLDRWDSQETQYF,TGTGCCAGCAGCTTAGATCGGTGGGACTCACAAGAGACCCAGTACTTC
.,.,TRBJ1-4,TRBV19,15,CASKEVYTTNEKLFF,TGTGCCAGTAAGGAGGTCTACACAACTAATGAAAAACTGTTTTTT
.,.,TRBJ2-2,TRBV28,15,CATYEGRVNTGELFF,TGTGCCACCTACGAAGGCAGGGTTAACACCGGGGAGCTGTTTTTT
.,.,TRBJ2-5,TRBV7-7,15,CASSRGAGSEETQYF,TGTGCTAGCAGCCGGGGGGCAGGGAGTGAGGAGACCCAGTACTTC
.,.,TRBJ2-5,TRBV4-3,15,CASSQEAGDQETQYF,TGCGCCAGCAGCCAAGAGGCGGGTGACCAAGAGACCCAGTACTTC
.,.,TRBJ2-3,TRBV19,15,CASSILTGSTDTQYF,TGTGCCAGTAGTATTCTGACTGGGAGCACAGATACGCAGTATTTT
.,.,TRBJ2-7,TRBV27,12,CASSSLTYEQYF,TGTGCCAGCAGTTCCCTTACCTACGAGCAGTACTTC
.,.,TRBJ1-5,TRBV6-1,17,CASSEGARTYSNQPQHF,TGTGCCAGCAGTGAAGGGGCGAGGACATATAGCAATCAGCCCCAGCATTTT
.,.,TRBJ1-5,TRBV21-1,16,CASSKDTRGPNQPQHF,TGTGCCAGCAGCAAAGACACGAGAGGCCCCAATCAGCCCCAGCATTTT
once,TRBD2,TRBJ2-3,TRBV19,16,CASSLLAGAETDTQYF,TGTGCCAGTAGTCTACTAGCGGGAGCTGAGACAGATACGCAGTATTTT
.,.,TRBJ1-2,TRBV9,13,CASSVGLWGDYTF,TGTGCCAGCAGCGTAGGTTTATGGGGAGACTACACCTTC
.,.,TRBJ2-7,TRBV2,10,CASSVYEQYF,TGTGCCAGCAGTGTATACGAGCAGTACTTC
.,.,TRBJ2-7,TRBV27,13,CASSLRYSYEQYF,TGTGCCAGCAGTTTGAGGTACTCCTACGAGCAGTACTTC
.,.,TRBJ2-4,TRBV11-2,19,CASSLDVGQRQFGGNIQYF,TGTGCCAGCAGCTTAGACGTAGGACAGCGACAATTTGGGGGAAACATTCAGTACTTC
.,.,TRBJ2-5,TRBV2,13,CASSETGRETQYF,TGTGCCAGCAGTGAAACAGGAAGAGAGACCCAGTACTTC
.,.,TRBJ1-2,TRBV27,12,CATRTEPYGYTF,TGTGCCACCCGGACAGAACCCTATGGCTACACCTTC
.,TRBD2,TRBJ2-3,TRBV10-3,18,CAISEKRSLAGSTDTQYF,TGTGCCATCAGTGAGAAAAGATCACTAGCGGGGTCCACAGATACGCAGTATTTT
.,TRBD1,TRBJ2-7,TRBV6-1,15,CASSEVGTGGYEQYF,TGTGCCAGCAGTGAAGTCGGGACAGGGGGCTACGAGCAGTACTTC
.,TRBD2,TRBJ2-7,TRBV6-5,14,CASSEAAGAREQYF,TGTGCCAGCAGTGAGGCAGCGGGAGCAAGAGAGCAGTACTTC
.,.,TRBJ2-1,TRBV29-1,14,CSVEEGLALYEQFF,TGCAGCGTTGAAGAAGGTCTAGCGTTGTATGAGCAGTTCTTC
.,.,TRBJ1-2,TRBV5-4,13,CASSSRANYGYTF,TGTGCCAGCAGCTCCAGGGCTAACTATGGCTACACCTTC
.,.,TRBJ1-4,TRBV13,15,CASSLAGGTNEKLFF,TGTGCCAGCAGCTTAGCCGGGGGAACTAATGAAAAACTGTTTTTT
.,.,TRBJ1-1,TRBV2,11,CASTPSTEAFF,TGTGCCAGCACCCCTTCCACTGAAGCTTTCTTT
.,TRBD1,TRBJ2-7,TRBV28,14,CASSLWQGAYEQYF,TGTGCCAGCAGTTTGTGGCAGGGGGCCTACGAGCAGTACTTC
.,TRBD1,TRBJ2-7,TRBV29-1,13,CSVGERQGYEQYF,TGCAGCGTTGGTGAGAGACAGGGGTACGAGCAGTACTTC
.,.,TRBJ1-3,TRBV6-5,13,CASSYSVEDTIYF,TGTGCCAGCAGTTACTCGGTGGAGGACACCATATATTTT
.,TRBD2,TRBJ2-1,TRBV2,13,CASRLLAGNEQFF,TGTGCCAGCAGGCTACTAGCGGGCAATGAGCAGTTCTTC